This T cell receptor (beta chain) was retrieved from a study of technical replicates of blood from a handful of donors. This clone was observed once. Assay: immunoSEQ multiplex PCR; the TCRdb copy retains only in-frame clones and omits some. Among around 79,000 clones, approximately 91% were seen once, and the ten largest hold under 0.5%. CDR1 is MNHEY and CDR2 is SMNVEV in the germline V gene (reference sequence). Trimming left V 3 bases short and J 2 bases short, with 11 bases between. This CDR3 is built from 14 residues. The sequence was obtained from a human donor in good health. Some clones in this sample may be carry-over from other donors' samples. The chain uses TRBV27 and TRBJ2-7, with a weak D call TRBD2 (5 bases). Sample: T cells isolated from PBMCs. CDR3 amino acids: CASSFKGGPYEQYF. As DNA, the CDR3 is TGTGCCAGCAGTTTTAAAGGAGGTCCCTACGAGCAGTACTTC.